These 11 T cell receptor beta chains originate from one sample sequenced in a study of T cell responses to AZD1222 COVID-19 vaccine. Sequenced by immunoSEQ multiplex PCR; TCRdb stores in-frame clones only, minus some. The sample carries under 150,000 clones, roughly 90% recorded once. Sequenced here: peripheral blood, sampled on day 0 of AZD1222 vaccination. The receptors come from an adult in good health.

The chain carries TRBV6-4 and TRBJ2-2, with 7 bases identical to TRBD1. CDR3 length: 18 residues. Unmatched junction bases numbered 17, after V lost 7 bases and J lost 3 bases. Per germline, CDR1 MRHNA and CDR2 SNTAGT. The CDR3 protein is CASTSRGLGRRDTGELFF. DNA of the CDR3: TGTGCCAGCACATCTAGGGGGCTGGGACGTCGAGACACCGGGGAGCTGTTTTTT.

The CDR3 here is CAWSGQVWYSPLHF. The CDR3 DNA reads as TGTGCCTGGAGTGGCCAGGTTTGGTATTCACCCCTCCACTTT. The genes are TRBV30 and TRBJ1-6; D uncertain. CDR1 and CDR2 (germline): GTSNPN, SVGIG (reference sequence). The CDR3 runs 14 residues. Deletions cut 1 base from V and 8 bases from J, with 12 bases between.

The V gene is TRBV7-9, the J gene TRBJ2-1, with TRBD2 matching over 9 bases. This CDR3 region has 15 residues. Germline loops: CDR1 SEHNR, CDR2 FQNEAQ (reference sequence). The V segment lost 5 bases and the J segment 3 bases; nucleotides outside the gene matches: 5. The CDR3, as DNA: TGTGCCAGCAGCCATAGCGGGGGTTACTACAATGAGCAGTTCTTC. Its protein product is CASSHSGGYYNEQFF.

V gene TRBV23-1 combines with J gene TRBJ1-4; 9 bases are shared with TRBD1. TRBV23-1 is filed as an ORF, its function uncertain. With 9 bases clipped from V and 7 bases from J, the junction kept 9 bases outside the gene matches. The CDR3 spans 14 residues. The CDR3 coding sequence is TGCGCCAGGTCTCGACAGGGGGTTTGTGAAAAACTGTTTTTT. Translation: CARSRQGVCEKLFF.

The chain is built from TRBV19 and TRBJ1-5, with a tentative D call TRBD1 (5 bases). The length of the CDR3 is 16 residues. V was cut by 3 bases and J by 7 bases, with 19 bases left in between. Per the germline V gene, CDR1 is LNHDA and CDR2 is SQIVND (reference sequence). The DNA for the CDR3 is TGTGCCAGTAGTATCCAAACGACAGTTGTTTGGCAGCCCCAGCATTTT. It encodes CASSIQTTVVWQPQHF.

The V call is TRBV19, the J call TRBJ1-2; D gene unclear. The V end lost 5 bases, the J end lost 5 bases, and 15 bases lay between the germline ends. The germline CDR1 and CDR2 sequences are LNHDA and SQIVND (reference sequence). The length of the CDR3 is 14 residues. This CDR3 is CASSVRTDLYGYTF. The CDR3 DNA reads TGTGCCAGTAGTGTCCGGACGGATCTATATGGCTACACCTTC.

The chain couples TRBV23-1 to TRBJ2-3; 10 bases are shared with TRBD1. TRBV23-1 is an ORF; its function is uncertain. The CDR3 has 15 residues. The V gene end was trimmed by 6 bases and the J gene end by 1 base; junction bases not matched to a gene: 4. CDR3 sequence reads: CASRPGTGGTDTQYF. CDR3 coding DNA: TGCGCCAGCAGACCCGGGACAGGGGGCACAGATACGCAGTATTTT.

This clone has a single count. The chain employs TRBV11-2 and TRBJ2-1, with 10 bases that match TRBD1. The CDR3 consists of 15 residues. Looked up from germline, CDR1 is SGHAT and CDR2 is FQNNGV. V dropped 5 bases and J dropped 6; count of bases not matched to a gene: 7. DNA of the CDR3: TGTGCCAGCAGCCCGTTTCGGACAGGGGGCAATGAGCAGTTCTTC. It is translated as CASSPFRTGGNEQFF.

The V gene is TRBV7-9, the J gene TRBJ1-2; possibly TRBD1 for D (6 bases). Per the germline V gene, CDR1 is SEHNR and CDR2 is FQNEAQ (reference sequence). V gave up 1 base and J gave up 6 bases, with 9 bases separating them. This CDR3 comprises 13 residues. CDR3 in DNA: TGTGCCAGCAGCTTAGGGGGGGGCAATGGCTACACCTTC. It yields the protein CASSLGGGNGYTF. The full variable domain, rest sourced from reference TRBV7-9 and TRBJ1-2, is DTGVSQNPRHKITKRGQNVTFRCDPISEHNRLYWYRQTLGQGPEFLTYFQNEAQLEKSRLLSDRFSAERPKGSFSTLEIQRTEQGDSAMYLCASSLGGGNGYTFGSGTRLTVV.

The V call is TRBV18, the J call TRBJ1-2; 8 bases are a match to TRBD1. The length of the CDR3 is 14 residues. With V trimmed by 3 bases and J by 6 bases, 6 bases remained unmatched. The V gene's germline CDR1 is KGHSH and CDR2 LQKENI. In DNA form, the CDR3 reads TGTGCCAGCTCACCGAGGACAGGGTCGGATGGCTACACCTTC. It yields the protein CASSPRTGSDGYTF.

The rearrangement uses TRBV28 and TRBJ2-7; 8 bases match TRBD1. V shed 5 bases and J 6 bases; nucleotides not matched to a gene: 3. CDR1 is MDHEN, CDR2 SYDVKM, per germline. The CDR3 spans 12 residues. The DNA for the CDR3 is TGTGCCAGCAGTCTCGGGACAGGCGAGCAGTACTTC. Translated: CASSLGTGEQYF.